A selection of T cell receptor beta chains follows, all from one sample in a study of T cells in Graves' hyperthyroidism and ophthalmopathy. TCRdb analysed the multiplex PCR reads with MiXCR anew, one entry per CDR3 protein. The sample holds more than 500,000 distinct CDR3 sequences; roughly 15% are singletons and the top ten take around 4%. The sample comprised blood. These receptors were obtained from a woman between 40 and 50 years old with Graves' ophthalmopathy. CDR3s include the opening cysteine and the closing phenylalanine or tryptophan. The D gene is left open where the match is weak. The size entry is marked missing in some rows and otherwise reads once, few, many or a size class.

D	size	J	V	DNA	CDR3
TRBD2	many	TRBJ2-5	TRBV6-1	TGTGCCAGCAGTCGGACTAGCGGGGAGGGCGGAGAGACCCAGTACTTC	CASSRTSGEGGETQYF
TRBD1	.	TRBJ2-7	TRBV20-1	TGCAGTGCTAGGGCATCCGGGACAGCGGTCGACGAGCAGTACTTC	CSARASGTAVDEQYF
.	many	TRBJ2-6	TRBV7-8	TGTGCCAGCAGCTCGGCGGAGGCAAGGGGGGCCAACGTCCTGACTTTC	CASSSAEARGANVLTF
.	many	TRBJ1-1	TRBV19	TGTGCCAGTAGTATAACGGGACACCCCTCCACTGAAGCTTTCTTT	CASSITGHPSTEAFF
.	many	TRBJ2-5	TRBV12-3/TRBV12-4	TGTGCCAGCAGTTCCGCCAGTCAGGGGTTCGGAGAGACCCAGTACTTC	CASSSASQGFGETQYF
TRBD1	.	TRBJ1-2	TRBV7-8	TGTGCCAGCAGCTGGACAGGGGGCGACGGCTACACCTTC	CASSWTGGDGYTF
.	.	TRBJ1-3	TRBV30	TGTGCCTCGACCGCTGTTACTGGAAACACCATATATTTT	CASTAVTGNTIYF
TRBD1	.	TRBJ2-7	TRBV20-1	TGCAGTGCTAGAGGGGACAGGGTCTACGAGCAGTACTTC	CSARGDRVYEQYF
.	many	TRBJ2-7	TRBV29-1	TGCAGCGCCCTGACCCCGCCCTACGAGCAGTACTTC	CSALTPPYEQYF
.	many	TRBJ2-3	TRBV2	TGTGCCAGCAGTCCGGACGTAGATACGCAGTATTTT	CASSPDVDTQYF
TRBD2	few	TRBJ2-7	TRBV28	TGTGCCAGCACCTCCACCTTTGGCGGACTAGCCTACGAGCAGTACTTC	CASTSTFGGLAYEQYF
.	many	TRBJ1-2	TRBV15	TGTGCCACCAGCATTTCGACAGAGGGCTATGGCTACACCTTC	CATSISTEGYGYTF
TRBD2	.	TRBJ2-5	TRBV9	TGTGCCAGCAGCGTAGCGGGGACTACAAGAGAGACCCAGTACTTC	CASSVAGTTRETQYF
.	many	TRBJ1-1	TRBV5-5	TGTGCCAGCAGCAGGGCAGGGATGGCTTTCTTT	CASSRAGMAFF
.	many	TRBJ2-7	TRBV10-3	TGTGCCATCAGCGACCCGACAGAGACATTTACCTACGAGCAGTACTTC	CAISDPTETFTYEQYF
.	many	TRBJ1-2	TRBV6-5	TGTGCCATTCGGTCGCGGACTAACTATGGCTACACCTTC	CAIRSRTNYGYTF
.	.	TRBJ1-2	TRBV6-1	TGTGCCAGCAGAGGAGCGGGGACCGGCTACACCTTC	CASRGAGTGYTF
TRBD2	few	TRBJ2-7	TRBV6-2/TRBV6-3	TGTGCCAGCAGTTACATCCTAGCGGGACCGGGAGGGGAGCAGTACTTC	CASSYILAGPGGEQYF
.	many	TRBJ1-2	TRBV2	TGTGCCAGCAGTGAAGCCTTCTCATTTCGGTCTGATGGCTACACCTTC	CASSEAFSFRSDGYTF
TRBD1	many	TRBJ2-7	TRBV28	TGTGCCAGCAGCTTCGGACAGGGGGCGAACGAGCAGTACTTC	CASSFGQGANEQYF
.	.	TRBJ1-1	TRBV6-1	TGTGCCAGCCGGGTGGCGAACTTGAACACTGAAGCTTTCTTT	CASRVANLNTEAFF
TRBD2	few	TRBJ2-4	TRBV28	TGTGCCAGCAATAAACTAGCGGGAGCCAAAAACATTCAGTACTTC	CASNKLAGAKNIQYF
TRBD1	few	TRBJ2-2	TRBV6-2/TRBV6-3	TGTGCCAGCAGAGACACAGGACAGGGGAAGACCGGGGAGCTGTTTTTT	CASRDTGQGKTGELFF
TRBD1	many	TRBJ1-2	TRBV9	TGTGCCAGCAGCGCCACAGGGGTCAGGGGCTACACCTTC	CASSATGVRGYTF
TRBD2	.	TRBJ2-7	TRBV12-3/TRBV12-4	TGTGCCAGCAGTTTAGAGTGGCGGGAGGGAAATGGCGAGCAGTACTTC	CASSLEWREGNGEQYF
TRBD2	many	TRBJ2-7	TRBV28	TGTGCCAGCAGTTTATTAGCGGGAGTGGGCGAGCAGTACTTC	CASSLLAGVGEQYF
TRBD1	.	TRBJ2-1	TRBV30	TGTGCCTGGAACGCGGACAGGGAGGAGAAGTTCTTC	CAWNADREEKFF
.	.	TRBJ2-5	TRBV10-3	TGTGCCATCAGTGATGAGGGTGAGACCCAGTACTTC	CAISDEGETQYF
.	.	TRBJ1-5	TRBV6-2/TRBV6-3	TGTGCCAGCAGCTACTGGGGGAATAATCAGCCCCAGCATTTT	CASSYWGNNQPQHF
.	many	TRBJ2-4	TRBV6-7	TGTGCCAGCAGTTACTCGAAACAGGGTGATAGGATTCAGTACTTC	CASSYSKQGDRIQYF
.	.	TRBJ2-1	TRBV30	TGTGCCTGGAAGGGTTATGATGAGCAGTTCTTC	CAWKGYDEQFF
.	many	TRBJ1-2	TRBV6-2/TRBV6-3	TGTGCCAGCAGTTACCAACCCCCGACAGGACGGTATTATTATGGCTACACCTTC	CASSYQPPTGRYYYGYTF
.	many	TRBJ2-7	TRBV6-2/TRBV6-3	TGTGCCAGCACCAGATTACTGAGCGACGAGCAGTACTTC	CASTRLLSDEQYF
TRBD1	many	TRBJ1-2	TRBV29-1	TGCAGCGTTGACCAGGACAGGGGAGGTCACTATGGCTACACCTTC	CSVDQDRGGHYGYTF
.	.	TRBJ1-1	TRBV5-1	TGCGCCAGCAGCTACACGCCGTCACAGGGAGATACTGAAGCTTTCTTT	CASSYTPSQGDTEAFF
TRBD1	.	TRBJ1-5	TRBV6-1	TGTGCCAGCAGTGAAATGGGGACAGGGGAGCAGCCCCAGCATTTT	CASSEMGTGEQPQHF
.	many	TRBJ2-7	TRBV19	TGTGCCAGTAGGGACCTAGCGCATAGCTACGAGCAGTACTTC	CASRDLAHSYEQYF
TRBD2	many	TRBJ2-7	TRBV7-6	TGTGCCAGCAGCTCTAGCGGGCGCTCCTACGAGCAGTACTTC	CASSSSGRSYEQYF
TRBD1	.	TRBJ1-3	TRBV5-1	TGCGCCAGCAGCTTGGTGGACAGGTCCTCTGGAAACACCATATATTTT	CASSLVDRSSGNTIYF
TRBD2	.	TRBJ2-2	TRBV12-3/TRBV12-4	TGTGCCAGCAGTCCGGCTAGCGGGGGGGCGACCGGGGAGCTGTTTTTT	CASSPASGGATGELFF
TRBD1	many	TRBJ1-1	TRBV19	TGTGCCACCGGGGACAGGGCTAACACTGAAGCTTTCTTT	CATGDRANTEAFF
.	many	TRBJ1-1	TRBV29-1	TGCAGCGTTGAAGCAGGGTTGAACACTGAAGCTTTCTTT	CSVEAGLNTEAFF
.	.	TRBJ2-7	TRBV27	TGTGCCAGCAGTCTCGGCCCCTGGGTCGAGCAGTACTTC	CASSLGPWVEQYF
.	many	TRBJ1-2	TRBV6-2/TRBV6-3	TGTGCCAGCGTCAAGATGGGGGGTAGCGGCTACACCTTC	CASVKMGGSGYTF
TRBD1	.	TRBJ1-1	TRBV2	TGTGCCAGCAGAGAGGGGACAGCTCCGCTCACTGAAGCTTTCTTT	CASREGTAPLTEAFF
.	many	TRBJ2-3	TRBV6-1	TGTGCCAGCAGTGAATGGAGTGCAGATACGCAGTATTTT	CASSEWSADTQYF
TRBD1	many	TRBJ1-2	TRBV15	TGTGCCACCAGCAGATCAATACACAGGGGGAGATATGGCTACACCTTC	CATSRSIHRGRYGYTF
.	many	TRBJ2-5	TRBV5-1	TGCGCCAGCAGCACCGCCAGCCAAGAGACCCAGTACTTC	CASSTASQETQYF